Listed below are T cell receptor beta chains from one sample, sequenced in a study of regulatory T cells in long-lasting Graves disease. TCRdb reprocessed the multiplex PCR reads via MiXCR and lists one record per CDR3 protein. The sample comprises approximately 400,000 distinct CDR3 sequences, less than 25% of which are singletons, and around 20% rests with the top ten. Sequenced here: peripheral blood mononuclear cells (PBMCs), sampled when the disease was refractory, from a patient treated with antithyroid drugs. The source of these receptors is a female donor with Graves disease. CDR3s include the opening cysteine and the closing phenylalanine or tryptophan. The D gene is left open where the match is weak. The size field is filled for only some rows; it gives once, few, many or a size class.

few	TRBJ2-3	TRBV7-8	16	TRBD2	TGTGCCAGCAGCCCTACTAGCGGGAGGACCACAGATACGCAGTATTTT	CASSPTSGRTTDTQYF
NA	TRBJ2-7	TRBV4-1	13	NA	TGCGCCAGCAGCCACGAGGGGGTGAGCGAGCAGTACTTC	CASSHEGVSEQYF
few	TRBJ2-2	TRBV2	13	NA	TGTGCCGGCAGGACCGTAAGCACCGGGGAGCTGTTTTTT	CAGRTVSTGELFF
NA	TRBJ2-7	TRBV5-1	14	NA	TGCGCCAGCAGCTTGTTGGCGGAATCCTACGAGCAGTACTTC	CASSLLAESYEQYF
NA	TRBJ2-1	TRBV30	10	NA	TGTGCCTGGATCTTGCATGAGCAGTTCTTC	CAWILHEQFF
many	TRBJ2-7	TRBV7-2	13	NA	TGTGCCAGTAGCACGACAGGACCCTACGAGCAGTACTTC	CASSTTGPYEQYF
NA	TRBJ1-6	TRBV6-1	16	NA	TGTGCCAGCAATTTGGCGTCGAGCTCCTATAATTCACCCCTCCACTTT	CASNLASSSYNSPLHF
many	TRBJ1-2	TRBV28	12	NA	TGTGCCAGCAGACTGGAGTCGAAGGGCTACACCTTC	CASRLESKGYTF
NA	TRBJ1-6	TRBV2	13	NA	TGTGCCACCCGGCCCGGGGTAGATTCACCCCTCCACTTT	CATRPGVDSPLHF
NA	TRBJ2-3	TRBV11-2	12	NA	TGTGCCAGCAGCTTATTTACAAATACGCAGTATTTT	CASSLFTNTQYF
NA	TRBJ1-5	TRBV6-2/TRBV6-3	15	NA	TGTGCCAGCAGTTACGCAGGGGCCGGCAATCAGCCCCAGCATTTT	CASSYAGAGNQPQHF
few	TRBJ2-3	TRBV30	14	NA	TGTGCCTGGACGGTAGCGGCTAGCACAGATACGCAGTATTTT	CAWTVAASTDTQYF
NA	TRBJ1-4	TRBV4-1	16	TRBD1	TGCGCCAGCAGCCAAGGGGCCCGGGACAGTGGTGAAAAACTGTTTTTT	CASSQGARDSGEKLFF
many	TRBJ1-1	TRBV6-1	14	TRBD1	TGTGCCAGCAGGGATGACAGGGCGCGGGGAGAAGCTTTCTTT	CASRDDRARGEAFF
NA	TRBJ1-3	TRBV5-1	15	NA	TGCGCCAGCAGCCCCCTCGGGGGAGGTGGAAACACCATATATTTT	CASSPLGGGGNTIYF
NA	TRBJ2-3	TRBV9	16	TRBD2	TGTGCCAGCAGCGCAGTGGGACTAGCGGGACGAGATACGCAGTATTTT	CASSAVGLAGRDTQYF
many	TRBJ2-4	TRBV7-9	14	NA	TGTGCCAGCAGCTTAGAGGGGGATAGGAACATTCAGTACTTC	CASSLEGDRNIQYF
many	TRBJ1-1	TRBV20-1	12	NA	TGCAGTGCTAGAGATTGGGGGAATGAAGCTTTCTTT	CSARDWGNEAFF
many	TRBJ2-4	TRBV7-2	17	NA	TGTGCCAGCAGCTTAGGTAGCGTCCGGGGCACCAAAAACATTCAGTACTTC	CASSLGSVRGTKNIQYF
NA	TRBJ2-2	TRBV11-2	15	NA	TGTGCCACCCGGGTTCCTGGAGGAAGTACCGGGGAGCTGTTTTTT	CATRVPGGSTGELFF
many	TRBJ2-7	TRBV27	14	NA	TGTGCCAGCAGTTTCAGCGCGTACTCCTACGAGCAGTACTTC	CASSFSAYSYEQYF
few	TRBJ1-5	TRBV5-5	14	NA	TGTGCCAGCAGCTTGGACACGGGTCGTCAGCCCCAGCATTTT	CASSLDTGRQPQHF
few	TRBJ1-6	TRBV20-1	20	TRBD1	TGCAGTGCTAGAGGACAGGGACGTTCATCGGATTATGGGCCAGATTCACCCCTCCACTTT	CSARGQGRSSDYGPDSPLHF
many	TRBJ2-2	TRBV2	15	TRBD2	TGTGCCAGCACCAGCGGGAGGGGGAACACCGGGGAGCTGTTTTTT	CASTSGRGNTGELFF
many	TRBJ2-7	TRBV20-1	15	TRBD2	TGCAGTGCTAGACCAGGACTAGCGGGGCCGTACGAGCAGTACTTC	CSARPGLAGPYEQYF
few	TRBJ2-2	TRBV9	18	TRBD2	TGTGCCAGCAGCCCCCATCCCCAGGCGGGAGGGCCTGGCGGGGAGCTGTTTTTT	CASSPHPQAGGPGGELFF
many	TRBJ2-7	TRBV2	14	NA	TGTGCCAGCAGAATTCAGGGAGGTTCCTACGAGCAGTACTTC	CASRIQGGSYEQYF
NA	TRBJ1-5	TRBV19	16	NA	TGTGCCAGTACGCCGACGGGACGGGGTAGCAATCAGCCCCAGCATTTT	CASTPTGRGSNQPQHF
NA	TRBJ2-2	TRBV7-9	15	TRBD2	TGTGCCAGCACAGCTAGCGGGGCAGTCACCGGGGAGCTGTTTTTT	CASTASGAVTGELFF
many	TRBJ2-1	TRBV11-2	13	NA	TGTGCCAGCAGCTCCGGACCACCCATCGAGCAGTTCTTC	CASSSGPPIEQFF
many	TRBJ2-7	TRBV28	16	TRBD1	TGTGCCAGCCAAAGACCGGGACAGGGGTTGTCCTACGAGCAGTACTTC	CASQRPGQGLSYEQYF
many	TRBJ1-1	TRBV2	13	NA	TGTGCCAGCAGTGAACGTGGTGGGGTGAGAGCTTTCTTT	CASSERGGVRAFF
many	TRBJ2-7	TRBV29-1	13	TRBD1	TGCAGCGTGGTCCGGGACAGGGGCTACGAGCAGTACTTC	CSVVRDRGYEQYF
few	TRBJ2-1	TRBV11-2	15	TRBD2	TGTGCCAGCAGCTTAGCGGCGGGAGGGGACCATGAGCAGTTCTTC	CASSLAAGGDHEQFF
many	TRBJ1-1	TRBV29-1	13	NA	TGCAGCGTAGAGCCTGGGGGGGAGACTGAAGCTTTCTTT	CSVEPGGETEAFF
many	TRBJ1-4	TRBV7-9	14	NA	TGTGCCAGCAGAGCCGGGACGGATAATGAAAAACTGTTTTTT	CASRAGTDNEKLFF
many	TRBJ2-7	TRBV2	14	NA	TGTGCCAGCAGTGTGTGGAGGACAGCTTACGAGCAGTACTTC	CASSVWRTAYEQYF
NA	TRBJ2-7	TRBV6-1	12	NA	TGTGCCAGCAGTCAGGAGCGTTACGAGCAGTACTTC	CASSQERYEQYF
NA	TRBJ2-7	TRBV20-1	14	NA	TGCAGTGCTAGTACGTCGGGTATGGGGTACGAGCAGTACTTC	CSASTSGMGYEQYF
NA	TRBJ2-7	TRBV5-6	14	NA	TGTGCCAGCAGCCTCGGTCGTTGGTTGGGCGAGCAGTACTTC	CASSLGRWLGEQYF
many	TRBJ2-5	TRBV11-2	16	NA	TGTGCCAGCAGCCAGGTTGACAGGAGAAAGCAAGAGACCCAGTACTTC	CASSQVDRRKQETQYF
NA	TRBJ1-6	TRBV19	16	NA	TGTGCCAGTAGTCCGTTGTTGGGGGACTATAATTCACCCCTCCACTTT	CASSPLLGDYNSPLHF
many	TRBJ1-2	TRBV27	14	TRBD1	TGTGCCAGCGGACAGGGGGCGTTGGGCTATGGCTACACCTTC	CASGQGALGYGYTF
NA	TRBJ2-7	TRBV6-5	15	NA	TGTGCCAGCAGTTACCCGAGAGGGTTTGACTACGAGCAGTACTTC	CASSYPRGFDYEQYF
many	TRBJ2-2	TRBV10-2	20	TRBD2	TGCGCCAGCAGTGATCAAGGACTAGCGGGAGGGCCTTGGATAGTCGGGGAGCTGTTTTTT	CASSDQGLAGGPWIVGELFF
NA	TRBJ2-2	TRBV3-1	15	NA	TGTGCCAGCAGCCGCAGGGCGTCTCTAGCCGGGGAGCTGTTTTTT	CASSRRASLAGELFF
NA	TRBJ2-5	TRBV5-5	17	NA	TGTGCCAGCAGCTTGGGGGTAGTACAGGCCCCACAAGAGACCCAGTACTTC	CASSLGVVQAPQETQYF
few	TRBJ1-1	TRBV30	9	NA	TGTGCCTGGATCTCTGAAGCTTTCTTT	CAWISEAFF
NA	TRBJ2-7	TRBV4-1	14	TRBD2	TGCGCCAGCAGCCAAGGGCGGGAGCGCCACGAGCAGTACTTC	CASSQGRERHEQYF
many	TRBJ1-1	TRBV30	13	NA	TGTGCCAGCAGCGGGGGAGTGAACACTGAAGCTTTCTTT	CASSGGVNTEAFF
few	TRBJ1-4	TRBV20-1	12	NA	TGCAGTGCAAGAGGGATGAATGAAAAACTGTTTTTT	CSARGMNEKLFF
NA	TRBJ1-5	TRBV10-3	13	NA	TGTGCCATCAGCCAGGGAAGCAATCAGCCCCAGCATTTT	CAISQGSNQPQHF
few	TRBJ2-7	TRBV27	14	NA	TGTGCCAGCAGTTTATATCCGGTAGCCCTAGAGCAGTACTTC	CASSLYPVALEQYF
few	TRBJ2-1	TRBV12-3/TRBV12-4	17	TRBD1	TGTGCCAGCAGTTTAGCGCCCGGGACAGGGGGCTTCGATGAGCAGTTCTTC	CASSLAPGTGGFDEQFF
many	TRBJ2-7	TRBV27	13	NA	TGTGCCAGCAGTTACGGGAGTACCTACGAGCAGTACTTC	CASSYGSTYEQYF